Included here is one TCR beta chain sequence, with context. Its specificity is unknown. Trimming cost V 3 bases and J 1 base; bases outside gene matches: 6. CDR3 length: 15 residues. The germline V gene has CDR1 MDHEN and CDR2 SYDVKM. The record originates from a study of vaccination and CD4 T cells after COVID-19. Looking at the study overall: Nasal swab PCR detected SARS-CoV-2 in convalescent patients, who comprised 9 or 10 mild cases and one severe case. Control cultures used a CEFX viral epitope pool, an HIV-1 Nef peptide pool, or no peptide.

Oncomine TCR Beta short-read sequencing was applied to DNA from cultured CD4+ T cells. TCRdb processed the PCR reads anew with MiXCR; each CDR3 protein has one entry. This table has 10,000 to 13,000 distinct CDR3 sequences, roughly 64% appearing once. Treatment meaning: approximately nine-day PBMC culture with coronavirus spike peptide pools or control peptides (ViraFEST assay). This sequence originates from a human donor who had recovered from COVID-19. V usage is TRBV28 and J usage is TRBJ2-7; 7 bases are a match to TRBD2. The material sequenced was CD4+ T cells from blood, cultured in vitro. The CDR3 sequence is CASSLGSSGSYEQYF. The DNA of the CDR3 is TGTGCCAGCAGTTTGGGGTCTAGCGGTTCCTACGAGCAGTACTTC.